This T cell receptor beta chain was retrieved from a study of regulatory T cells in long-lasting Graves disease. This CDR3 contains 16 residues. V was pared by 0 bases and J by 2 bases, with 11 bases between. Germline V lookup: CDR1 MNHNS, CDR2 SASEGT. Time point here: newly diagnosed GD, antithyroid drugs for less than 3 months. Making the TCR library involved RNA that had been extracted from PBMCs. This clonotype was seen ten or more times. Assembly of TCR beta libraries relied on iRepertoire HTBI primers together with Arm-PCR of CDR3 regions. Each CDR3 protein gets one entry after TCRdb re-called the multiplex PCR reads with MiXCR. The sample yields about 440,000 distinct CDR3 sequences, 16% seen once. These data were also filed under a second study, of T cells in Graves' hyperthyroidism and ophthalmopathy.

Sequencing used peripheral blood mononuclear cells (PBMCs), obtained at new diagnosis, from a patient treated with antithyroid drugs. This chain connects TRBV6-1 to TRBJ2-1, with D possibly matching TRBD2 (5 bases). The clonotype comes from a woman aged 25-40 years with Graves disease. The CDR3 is CASSEATSSPYNEQFF. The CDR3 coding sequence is TGTGCCAGCAGTGAAGCAACTAGTTCCCCCTACAATGAGCAGTTCTTC.